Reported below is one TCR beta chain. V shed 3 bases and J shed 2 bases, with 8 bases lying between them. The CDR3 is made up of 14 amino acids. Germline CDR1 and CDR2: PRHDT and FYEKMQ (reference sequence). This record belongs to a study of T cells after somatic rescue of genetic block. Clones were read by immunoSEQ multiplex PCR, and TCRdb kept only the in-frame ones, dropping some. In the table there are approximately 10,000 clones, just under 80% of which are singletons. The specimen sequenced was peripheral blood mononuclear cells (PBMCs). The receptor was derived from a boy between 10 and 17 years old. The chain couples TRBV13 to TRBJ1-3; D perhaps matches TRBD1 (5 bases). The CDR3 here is CASSLGGAGNTIYF. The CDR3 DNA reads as TGTGCCAGCAGCTTGGGAGGGGCTGGAAACACCATATATTTT.